Below are 20 T cell receptor beta chains sequenced from a single sample in a study of high-grade serous ovarian cancer treatment subgroups. The tumor samples were collected prior to definitive surgery or chemotherapy. Profiling relied on immunoSEQ multiplex PCR, and the TCRdb table lists in-frame clones only, not all of them. The sample shows some 2,100 clones, roughly 80% of them seen only once. The specimen sequenced was tumor tissue. These receptors were obtained from a human donor with high-grade serous ovarian cancer.

V gene TRBV9 combines with J gene TRBJ1-3; no reliable D call. This CDR3 contains 14 residues. Trimming took 3 bases from V and 0 from J, leaving 7 bases between them. The germline V gene encodes CDR1 SGDLS and CDR2 YYNGEE. Written as DNA, the CDR3 is TGTGCCAGCAGCGCCAGGAACTCTGGAAACACCATATATTTT. It yields the protein CASSARNSGNTIYF.

The chain uses TRBV2 and TRBJ1-1; no reliable D call. Germline V gives CDR1 SNHLY, CDR2 FYNNEI. CDR3 length equals 14 residues. V lost 4 bases and J 5 bases, leaving 14 bases between the germline ends. CDR3 DNA: TGTGCCAGCAGTGGCCGGCTGGGGAGGACTGAAGCTTTCTTT. Residues: CASSGRLGRTEAFF. The variable domain in full, completed from reference TRBV2 and TRBJ1-1, reads EPEVTQTPSHQVTQMGQEVILRCVPISNHLYFYWYRQILGQKVEFLVSFYNNEISEKSEIFDDQFSVERPDGSNFTLKIRSTKLEDSAMYFCASSGRLGRTEAFFGQGTRLTVV.

V gene TRBV28 combines with J gene TRBJ1-2, with 9 bases lining up with TRBD1. The CDR3 loop spans 17 amino acids. V lost 5 bases, J lost 7 bases, and 17 bases stayed unmatched. Per germline, CDR1 MDHEN and CDR2 SYDVKM. The CDR3 spells CASSPLGQGTGRTGYTF. CDR3 DNA sequence: TGTGCCAGCAGTCCCTTGGGACAGGGAACGGGGCGAACTGGCTACACCTTC.

CDR3 nucleotides: TGTGCCACCAGCAGGACACGCGGGGGGATAAACAATGAGCAGTTCTTC. Translating it yields CATSRTRGGINNEQFF. This chain joins TRBV15 and TRBJ2-1, with 8 positions matching TRBD2. The CDR3 length is 16 residues. Germline trimming cut 3 bases from V and 5 bases from J; bases unmatched to any gene: 9. Germline-derived CDR1 and CDR2 are LNHNV and YYDKDF (reference sequence).

The chain recombines TRBV7-2 with TRBJ2-3; D is undetermined. Trimming stripped 2 bases from V and 7 bases from J, with 7 bases between. Germline loops: CDR1 SGHTA, CDR2 FQGNSA. The CDR3 extends over 12 amino acids. The CDR3 reads CASSLQANTQYF. CDR3 nucleotide sequence: TGTGCCAGCAGCTTACAGGCAAATACGCAGTATTTT.

The chain is built from TRBV6-6 and TRBJ1-2; D is unresolved. Between the trimmed V and J ends, which lost 0 bases and 0 bases, there was a span of 11 bases. The CDR3 totals 16 residues. The germline V gene encodes CDR1 MNHNY and CDR2 SVGAGI (reference sequence). For the CDR3, the DNA is TGTGCCAGCAGTTACTCGAGGTCCGATTCTAACTATGGCTACACCTTC. Translation: CASSYSRSDSNYGYTF.

The genes are TRBV27 and TRBJ1-2, with D tentatively TRBD1 (5 bases). V lost 6 bases and J 8 bases, leaving 13 bases between the germline ends. The germline V gene has CDR1 MNHEY and CDR2 SMNVEV (reference sequence). The CDR3 covers 12 residues. The CDR3 coding sequence is TGTGCCAGCAGGCGGGGCGAGGAGGGCTACACCTTC. Translated: CASRRGEEGYTF.

The chain is built from TRBV6-6 and TRBJ1-4; D is possibly TRBD1 (5 bases). Germline V CDR1 and CDR2: MNHNY, SVGAGI (reference sequence). V was trimmed by 4 bases and J by 4 bases, leaving 13 bases between them. CDR3 length: 15 amino acids. CDR3 nucleotide sequence: TGTGCCAGCAGTTCACAGGCTACGGGTAATGAAAAACTGTTTTTT. Translation gives CASSSQATGNEKLFF.

Only one count was recorded for this clone. The chain uses TRBV11-2 and TRBJ2-3, with D possibly TRBD2 on 7 matching bases. CDR3 length: 15 residues. The germline gives CDR1 SGHAT, CDR2 FQNNGV. Trimming stripped 1 base from V and 4 bases from J, with 12 bases between. CDR3 bases: TGTGCCAGCAGCTTAGGGGGGGGCCGAGCAGATACGCAGTATTTT. As protein: CASSLGGGRADTQYF.

This rearrangement joins TRBV5-5 to TRBJ1-6; the D gene is possibly TRBD1 (6 bases). This CDR3 spans 14 amino acids. Trimming cost V 4 bases and J 7 bases, with 12 bases left between them. Germline lookup yields CDR1 SGHKS and CDR2 YYEKEE (reference sequence). As DNA, the CDR3 is TGTGCCAGCAGCGTAGGACAGCAGAATTCACCCCTCCACTTT. It encodes CASSVGQQNSPLHF.

In DNA form, the CDR3 reads TGTGCCAGCAGTCCACAAGGGCTAATCCACAATGAGCAGTTCTTC. This codes for CASSPQGLIHNEQFF. This chain joins TRBV7-2 and TRBJ2-1; D is undetermined. Germline V lookup: CDR1 SGHTA, CDR2 FQGNSA. This CDR3 comprises 15 residues. Trimming removed 6 bases at V and 5 bases at J, with 17 bases between.

This sequence joins TRBV27 and TRBJ1-6; D is uncertain. Per germline, CDR1 MNHEY and CDR2 SMNVEV (reference sequence). V lost 9 bases to trimming and J lost 9 bases, with 9 bases between them. This CDR3 has 11 amino acids. The CDR3 spells CARVWCSPLHF. DNA for the CDR3: TGTGCCAGGGTCTGGTGTTCACCCCTCCACTTT.

The rearrangement uses TRBV5-4 and TRBJ2-5; the D gene is possibly TRBD1 (5 bases). Germline loops: CDR1 SGHNT, CDR2 YYREEE (reference sequence). The CDR3 has 15 amino acids. Trimming stripped 4 bases from V and 0 bases from J, with 13 bases between. For the CDR3, the DNA is TGTGCCAGCAGCAAAGGTCAGGGATACCAAGAGACCCAGTACTTC. This gives the protein CASSKGQGYQETQYF.

This clone was seen only a few times. V gene TRBV14 combines with J gene TRBJ1-2; no firm D call. This CDR3 has 15 residues. CDR1 is SGHDN, CDR2 FVKESK, per germline. The V and J ends lost 4 bases and 4 bases respectively, with 16 bases between them. The DNA for the CDR3 is TGTGCCAGCAGCCGAATGGGCCCCACCATCTATGGCTACACCTTC. Encoded protein: CASSRMGPTIYGYTF.

This rearrangement joins TRBV5-1 to TRBJ2-1; no reliable D call. Germline values: CDR1 SGHRS, CDR2 YFSETQ. This CDR3 region has 16 residues. V was shortened by 1 base and J by 0 bases, with 11 bases between the two germline ends. CDR3: CASSLQDSSSYNEQFF. The DNA for the CDR3 is TGCGCCAGCAGCTTGCAAGACTCAAGCTCCTACAATGAGCAGTTCTTC.

The chain links TRBV19 to TRBJ1-2; D ambiguous. The V end lost 7 bases, the J end lost 0 bases, and 12 bases lay between the germline ends. The CDR3 contains 14 residues. Germline V gives CDR1 LNHDA, CDR2 SQIVND (reference sequence). The CDR3 spells CASTEVLANYGYTF. The CDR3 DNA sequence: TGTGCCAGTACCGAGGTCCTAGCTAACTATGGCTACACCTTC.

There are a few counts of this clone. The rearrangement links TRBV4-3 to TRBJ1-2, with 8 bases aligning to TRBD1. The CDR3 loop spans 16 amino acids. CDR1 is LGHNA, CDR2 YSLEER, per germline. The junction had 7 bases not matched to a gene; V was cut back by 0 bases and J by 4 bases. As DNA, the CDR3 is TGCGCCAGCAGCCAAGACTTTCAGGGGGCTCGCTATGGCTACACCTTC. It specifies CASSQDFQGARYGYTF.

This rearrangement joins TRBV21-1 to TRBJ1-4. TRBV21-1 corresponds to a pseudogene. The CDR3 consists of 15 residues. CDR3 sequence: CASSKSGAGMEKLFF. In DNA form, the CDR3 reads TGTGCCAGCAGCAAATCGGGGGCAGGCATGGAAAAACTGTTTTTT.

The chain recombines TRBV7-2 with TRBJ2-7; TRBD2 matches at 8 bases. The CDR3 is made up of 13 amino acids. V dropped 5 bases and J dropped 4; count of bases not matched to a gene: 4. In germline, CDR1 is SGHTA, CDR2 FQGNSA. The CDR3 spells CASSQGLEYEQYF. The DNA of the CDR3 is TGTGCCAGCAGCCAGGGACTAGAATACGAGCAGTACTTC.

This clone has just one count. Here the CDR3 reads CASSFPIPAPGQTYYGYTF. The CDR3 DNA follows: TGTGCCAGCAGTTTCCCAATCCCAGCCCCGGGACAGACTTACTATGGCTACACCTTC. The V gene is TRBV28, the J gene TRBJ1-2; TRBD1 agrees at 7 bases. The CDR3 contains 19 residues. CDR1 is MDHEN, CDR2 SYDVKM, per germline. With V trimmed by 3 bases and J by 3 bases, 19 bases remained unmatched.